The 8 T cell receptor beta chains given below trace back to one sample, sequenced in a study of OX40 agonist ivuxolimab in advanced cancers. TCRdb's table, derived via immunoSEQ multiplex PCR, lists solely in-frame clones and lacks some. The sample yields 35,000 to 45,000 clones, roughly nine tenths seen once. Material: CD4+ or CD8+ T cells sorted from blood, obtained in a trial of the OX40 agonist ivuxolimab. The receptors stem from an adult with an advanced solid tumor such as melanoma, head and neck, liver or kidney cancer.

This chain joins TRBV19 and TRBJ1-1; D not certain. Per the germline V gene, CDR1 is LNHDA and CDR2 is SQIVND (reference sequence). This CDR3 comprises 13 residues. Trimming removed 5 bases from V and 5 bases from J, with 12 bases in between. CDR3 sequence (DNA): TGTGCCAGTAGTTCGGGCTCGGGAACTGAAGCTTTCTTT. This gives the protein CASSSGSGTEAFF.

This sequence joins TRBV27 and TRBJ2-1; 11 nucleotides match TRBD2. The CDR3 extends over 16 amino acids. Germline lookup yields CDR1 MNHEY and CDR2 SMNVEV (reference sequence). V lost 5 bases to trimming and J lost 4 bases; unmatched junction nucleotides: 7. The CDR3 reads CASSKPGTSGYNEQFF. The CDR3 nucleotides read TGTGCCAGCAGTAAGCCAGGGACTAGCGGATACAATGAGCAGTTCTTC.

This clone was seen more than once but under ten times. The V call is TRBV28, the J call TRBJ1-1; a possible D gene is TRBD1 (6 bases). CDR1 and CDR2 (germline): MDHEN, SYDVKM. V was cut by 6 bases and J by 4 bases, with 15 bases left in between. CDR3 length: 14 amino acids. CDR3 region: CASSLTGAGTEAFF. Written as DNA, the CDR3 is TGTGCCAGCAGCTTGACAGGTGCAGGCACTGAAGCTTTCTTT.

The rearrangement joins TRBV7-9 to TRBJ2-6; D might be TRBD2 (6 bases). V lost 8 bases and J lost 0, with 14 bases in between. The CDR3 is made up of 16 amino acids. Germline V gene lookup returns CDR1 SEHNR and CDR2 FQNEAQ (reference sequence). CDR3 region: CASGKPGVSGANVLTF. In nucleotides, the CDR3 is TGTGCCAGCGGCAAACCGGGGGTCTCTGGGGCCAACGTCCTGACTTTC.

The chain carries TRBV29-1 and TRBJ2-1; 11 nucleotides match TRBD2. The CDR3 contains 14 residues. The germline V gene has CDR1 SQVTM and CDR2 ANQGSEA. The J segment lost 8 bases and the V segment lost 6 bases, leaving 9 bases of the junction unmatched. DNA of the CDR3: TGCAGCGTCCACTTACTAGCGGGAGTGGATGAGCAGTTCTTC. This gives the protein CSVHLLAGVDEQFF.

Regarding this clone: One end of the junction does not line up with germline, which may come from a read error. This CDR3 is CATSRDKGMGFSYGHTF. CDR3 sequence (DNA): TGTGCCACCAGCAGAGATAAAGGGATGGGGTTTAGCTATGGCCACACCTTC. This chain joins TRBV15 and TRBJ1-2; D is unclear. The CDR3 is 17 amino acids. Germline V gene lookup returns CDR1 LNHNV and CDR2 YYDKDF (reference sequence).

The rearrangement uses TRBV4-1 and TRBJ1-3; D not certain. V shed 3 bases and J shed 2 bases, with 14 bases lying between them. The CDR3 runs 16 residues. Germline-derived CDR1 and CDR2 are MGHRA and YSYEKL. The chain's CDR3 is CASSHWATETGNTIYF. The DNA for the CDR3 is TGCGCCAGCAGCCACTGGGCGACGGAGACTGGAAACACCATATATTTT.

V is TRBV27 and J is TRBJ2-7; TRBD2 agrees at 7 bases. In germline, CDR1 is MNHEY, CDR2 SMNVEV (reference sequence). The ends lost 0 bases at V and 2 bases at J; junction bases unmatched: 7. The CDR3 spans 16 residues. The CDR3 loop is CASSLSRREVAYEQYF. The CDR3 DNA is TGTGCCAGCAGTTTATCGAGACGGGAGGTGGCCTACGAGCAGTACTTC.